Listed below are T cell receptor beta chains from one sample, sequenced in a study of shared clonotypes between healthy human individuals. Sequencing was performed with immunoSEQ multiplex PCR; in TCRdb, only in-frame clones are kept and a portion is missing. The table includes about 2.1 million clones, over 85% detected once. Sequenced material: naive CD8+ T cells from PBMCs. These receptor sequences come from a man younger than 35 in good health. Some clones in this sample may be carry-over from other donors' samples. The CDR3 runs from the conserved cysteine through the conserved F or W. Fields, in order: J gene, clone size, D gene, V gene, CDR3 DNA, CDR3 protein. D genes are given only for firm matches. The size field is filled for only some rows; it gives once, few, many or a size class.

TRBJ2-7 | - | - | TRBV25-1 | TGTGCCAGCAGAGGGGACGGAAGCTACGAGCAGTACTTC | CASRGDGSYEQYF
TRBJ2-5 | - | TRBD1 | TRBV29-1 | TGCAGCGTTGAAGGACGGACCGAGGACAGGGGGCTTAGGGAGACCCAGTACTTC | CSVEGRTEDRGLRETQYF
TRBJ2-7 | - | - | TRBV4-2 | TGTGCCAGCAGCCAAGGTCCAGGGTGGGAAGATGGCGAGCAGTACTTC | CASSQGPGWEDGEQYF
TRBJ2-7 | - | - | TRBV20-1 | TGCAGTGCCGTGAGGGAGTACGAGCAGTACTTC | CSAVREYEQYF
TRBJ2-1 | - | - | TRBV4-1 | TGCGCCAGCAGCCAAGATCCCTCCGGGACTTCACCCTCTGGAGAGCAGTTCTTC | CASSQDPSGTSPSGEQFF
TRBJ2-7 | - | TRBD1 | TRBV29-1 | TGCAGCGCTTTCGGACAGGACTCCTACGAGCAGTACTTC | CSAFGQDSYEQYF
TRBJ2-3 | - | - | TRBV7-2 | TGTGCCAGCAGCTTAGTCGACACAGATACGCAGTATTTT | CASSLVDTDTQYF
TRBJ1-1 | once | - | TRBV7-9 | TGTGCCAGCAGAGACTCTGGAGGGTGGGCCTCCGAAGCTTTCTTT | CASRDSGGWASEAFF
TRBJ2-7 | - | TRBD2 | TRBV11-1 | TGTGCCAGCAGCAATAGCGGGAAGTCCTACGAGCAGTACTTC | CASSNSGKSYEQYF
TRBJ2-7 | - | - | TRBV4-2 | TGTGCCAGCAGCCAGGCGCGGGCCCTATCCTACGAGCAGTACTTC | CASSQARALSYEQYF
TRBJ2-5 | - | TRBD2 | TRBV7-7 | TGTGCCAGCAGCCGCCGACTAGCGGGAGAGGGAGAGACCCAGTACTTC | CASSRRLAGEGETQYF
TRBJ1-5 | - | - | TRBV2 | TGTGCCAGCAGTGAGGGTTGGGGTAGCAATCAGCCCCAGCATTTT | CASSEGWGSNQPQHF
TRBJ2-1 | - | TRBD2 | TRBV27 | TGTGCCAGCAGTTTATCGGGGGGGGTCCCCAAAAGCTCCTACAATGAGCAGTTCTTC | CASSLSGGVPKSSYNEQFF
TRBJ2-2 | - | TRBD1 | TRBV5-1 | TGCGCCAGCAGCTTGGCCTTGGTAGGGGGCTACACCGGGGAGCTGTTTTTT | CASSLALVGGYTGELFF
TRBJ1-1 | - | - | TRBV6-5 | TGTGCCAGCAGCCTCAGGGTAGGGGCAACTGAAGCTTTCTTT | CASSLRVGATEAFF
TRBJ2-3 | - | TRBD2 | TRBV11-3 | TGTGCCAGCAGCTTAGTAGCGGGAGATACGCAGTATTTT | CASSLVAGDTQYF
TRBJ2-3 | - | - | TRBV27 | TGTGCCAGCAGGCTCAGGGGACCGGGCACAGATACGCAGTATTTT | CASRLRGPGTDTQYF
TRBJ2-5 | - | - | TRBV7-9 | TGTGCCAGCAGCTTAGACCGAGAGACCCAGTACTTC | CASSLDRETQYF
TRBJ1-1 | - | - | TRBV28 | TGTGCCAGCAGTTTAAGAGGGGCCGGGGAAGCTTTCTTT | CASSLRGAGEAFF
TRBJ2-1 | - | - | TRBV5-6 | TGTGCCAGCAGCCCGGGTACCTACAATGAGCAGTTCTTC | CASSPGTYNEQFF
TRBJ2-1 | - | - | TRBV19 | TGTGCCAGTAGTGCATCTAGCGACCCACTGGGGTATGAGCAGTTCTTC | CASSASSDPLGYEQFF
TRBJ2-7 | - | - | TRBV9 | TGTGCCAGCAGCGTAGGCCTCAGCTCCTACGAGCAGTACTTC | CASSVGLSSYEQYF
TRBJ2-1 | once | - | TRBV4-3 | TGCGCCAGCAGCGCGAGGGGACCGAGCTCCTACAATGAGCAGTTCTTC | CASSARGPSSYNEQFF
TRBJ1-3 | - | TRBD1 | TRBV7-6 | TGTGCCAGCAGCTCACCATTTGACAGGGGGAACGGAAACACCATATATTTT | CASSSPFDRGNGNTIYF
TRBJ1-1 | - | - | TRBV28 | TGTGCCAGCAGTTTACAGACAATCGACACTGAAGCTTTCTTT | CASSLQTIDTEAFF
TRBJ2-3 | - | - | TRBV7-8 | TGTGCCAGCAGCTTATCGACAATAAGCACAGATACGCAGTATTTT | CASSLSTISTDTQYF